The 11 T cell receptor beta chains listed next were all sequenced from one sample in a study of blood T cell repertoires in COVID-19. TCRdb's copy holds only in-frame clones and misses some; the assay was immunoSEQ multiplex PCR. The data contain over 600,000 clones, about 90% of them singletons. Sequenced material: peripheral blood. The receptors derive from a woman under 30 with acute or convalescent COVID-19.

The chain joins TRBV6-5 to TRBJ1-2, with unresolved D. V gave up 8 bases and J gave up 4 bases, with 11 bases separating them. Germline values: CDR1 MNHEY, CDR2 SVGAGI. The length of the CDR3 is 12 residues. For the CDR3, the DNA is TGTGCCAGCGAGCCCCGGGGCTATGGCTACACCTTC. As protein: CASEPRGYGYTF.

This clone appeared once. The chain combines TRBV2 with TRBJ2-5; 8 positions match TRBD1. The CDR3 loop spans 13 amino acids. The germline V gene encodes CDR1 SNHLY and CDR2 FYNNEI. V shed 11 bases and J 7 bases; nucleotides not matched to a gene: 12. CDR3 loop: CAGQGGVVGTQYF. The CDR3 coding sequence is TGTGCCGGACAGGGTGGGGTTGTCGGGACCCAGTACTTC.

This sequence joins TRBV18 and TRBJ1-2, with D unresolved. The CDR3 runs to 14 residues. CDR1 and CDR2 from the germline V gene are KGHSH and LQKENI. The V gene lost 3 bases and the J gene lost 0 bases, with 8 bases spanning the gap. CDR3 loop: CASSPTPANYGYTF. The CDR3 DNA reads as TGTGCCAGCTCACCGACTCCAGCTAACTATGGCTACACCTTC.

The chain has TRBV7-9 and TRBJ1-6; perhaps TRBD1 as D (6 bases). The CDR3 has 18 amino acids. The germline CDR1 and CDR2 sequences are SEHNR and FQNEAQ (reference sequence). The V end was cut by 5 bases, the J end by 0 bases, with 17 bases between. The DNA of the CDR3 is TGTGCCAGCAGCATCCGGGACATTCGGAACTCCTATAATTCACCCCTCCACTTT. Residues: CASSIRDIRNSYNSPLHF.

This clone appeared once. The rearrangement links TRBV9 to TRBJ1-3, with D hard to call. Germline V gene sequence: CDR1 SGDLS, CDR2 YYNGEE. Trimming removed 0 bases from V and 0 bases from J, with 10 bases in between. CDR3 length equals 16 residues. For the CDR3, the DNA is TGTGCCAGCAGCGTAGATCCCATCAACTCTGGAAACACCATATATTTT. Translation gives CASSVDPINSGNTIYF. Complete variable domain (other parts from reference TRBV9 and TRBJ1-3): DSGVTQTPKHLITATGQRVTLRCSPRSGDLSVYWYQQSLDQGLQFLIQYYNGEERAKGNILERFSAQQFPDLHSELNLSSLELGDSALYFCASSVDPINSGNTIYFGEGSWLTVV.

This clone was recorded at least ten times. Other DNA variants within this sample encode the same CDR3. The chain carries TRBV6-1 and TRBJ2-3, with 9 bases that match TRBD2. The CDR3 totals 15 residues. The V and J ends lost 3 bases and 1 base, in that order; junction bases with no gene match: 2. The V gene's germline CDR1 is MNHNS and CDR2 SASEGT. The CDR3 coding sequence is TGTGCCAGCAGTGAGGAGCGGGGGGGCACAGATACGCAGTATTTT. The encoded protein is CASSEERGGTDTQYF.

Turning to this clone: The same CDR3 can be traced to other DNA sequences in this sample. The V call is TRBV5-1, the J call TRBJ2-7, with 9 bases fitting TRBD1. CDR3 length: 15 amino acids. Per germline, CDR1 SGHRS and CDR2 YFSETQ. Trimming cost V 2 bases and J 5 bases; bases outside gene matches: 8. Here the CDR3 DNA reads TGCGCCAGCAGCTTACTCGGGACAGGGTACCACGAGCAGTACTTC. Translating it yields CASSLLGTGYHEQYF.

The chain joins TRBV6-5 to TRBJ1-6; D perhaps matches TRBD1 (5 bases). The ends were cut back, 4 bases at V and 7 bases at J, with 14 bases in the middle. Germline-derived CDR1 and CDR2 are MNHEY and SVGAGI. The CDR3 has 15 amino acids. The CDR3 DNA sequence: TGTGCCAGCAGTTCGTGGGGCAGTGAGAATTCACCCCTCCACTTT. Its protein is CASSSWGSENSPLHF.

The chain combines TRBV12-3 or TRBV12-4 with TRBJ1-2; D gene unclear. This CDR3 has 12 amino acids. With 8 bases removed from V and 7 bases from J, the gap between germline ends came to 14 bases. The CDR3 spells CASWEGGGGYTF. The CDR3 DNA sequence: TGTGCCAGCTGGGAAGGAGGTGGTGGCTACACCTTC.

J is TRBJ2-5 and V is TRBV4-1; D is ambiguous. Per germline, CDR1 MGHRA and CDR2 YSYEKL. The CDR3 runs 16 residues. V lost 0 bases to trimming and J lost 0 bases, with 11 bases between them. The CDR3: CASSQELGSYQETQYF. The CDR3 DNA reads as TGCGCCAGCAGCCAAGAGCTCGGGTCGTACCAAGAGACCCAGTACTTC.

CDR3 sequence reads: CASSEYRVSTEAFF. CDR3 coding DNA: TGTGCCAGCAGTGAATACAGGGTTAGCACTGAAGCTTTCTTT. The chain has TRBV2 and TRBJ1-1; a weak D match, TRBD1 (6 bases). The CDR3 spans 14 residues. Trimming left V 2 bases short and J 4 bases short, with 11 bases between. Germline CDR1 and CDR2: SNHLY and FYNNEI.